This entry lists 5 T cell receptor beta chains sequenced from one sample in a study of blood T cell repertoires in COVID-19. The method was immunoSEQ multiplex PCR; TCRdb's version includes in-frame clones alone and lacks a portion of them. Altogether about 150,000 clones are present, 80% to 90% being singletons, with the ten largest covering roughly 15%. Sequenced input: peripheral blood. Receptor source: a woman in her forties with acute or convalescent COVID-19.

The chain carries TRBV5-4 and TRBJ1-2; 7 positions agree with TRBD1. Per germline, CDR1 SGHNT and CDR2 YYREEE (reference sequence). V shed 0 bases, J shed 8 bases, and the junction held 13 bases outside the gene matches. The CDR3 is 16 residues long. CDR3 coding DNA: TGTGCCAGCAGCTTGGCCCGACAGGGTGGAATTTTCGGCTACACCTTC. It translates to CASSLARQGGIFGYTF.

The V gene is TRBV10-2, the J gene TRBJ1-6, with D possibly TRBD1 on 5 matching bases. CDR1 and CDR2 from the germline V gene are WSHSY and SAAADI. V lost 2 bases and J 7 bases, leaving 9 bases between the germline ends. The CDR3 spans 14 residues. CDR3 coding DNA: TGCGCCAGCAGTGAGATGACAGTCAATTCACCCCTCCACTTT. It codes for CASSEMTVNSPLHF.

The genes are TRBV7-3 and TRBJ1-2; TRBD1 aligns across 9 bases. The CDR3 consists of 16 residues. V lost 5 bases and J lost 0; bases outside the gene matches: 7. Germline assignment: CDR1 SGHTA and CDR2 FQGTGA. CDR3 protein: CASSHKTGGANYGYTF. The CDR3 DNA is TGTGCCAGCAGCCATAAGACAGGGGGGGCTAACTATGGCTACACCTTC.

This rearrangement joins TRBV9 to TRBJ2-7; a weak D match, TRBD1 (5 bases). This CDR3 spans 12 amino acids. The V gene's germline CDR1 is SGDLS and CDR2 YYNGEE. Trimming stripped 4 bases from V and 6 bases from J, with 11 bases between. CDR3 residues: CASSTRAGEQYF. DNA for the CDR3: TGTGCCAGCAGCACCAGGGCCGGCGAGCAGTACTTC.

The chain links TRBV9 to TRBJ2-5; 7 bases align to TRBD1. With 5 bases clipped from V and 4 bases from J, the junction kept 11 bases outside the gene matches. The V gene's germline CDR1 is SGDLS and CDR2 YYNGEE. This CDR3 is built from 15 residues. The CDR3: CASSQTGVLGETQYF. CDR3 nucleotide sequence: TGTGCCAGCAGTCAAACAGGGGTGCTTGGAGAGACCCAGTACTTC.